The sequence of this TCR beta chain was determined in a study of blood T cell repertoires in COVID-19 (dated by TCRdb to about 2020). Broadly, across the study: The collaborator samples originated in the United States, Italy and Spain and spanned the acute and convalescent phases of COVID-19. The material from the prospective study consisted of cDNA or gDNA derived from T cells, B-cell-depleted T cells, or PBMCs. Deeply sampled blood TCRbeta repertoires from subjects exposed to, actively infected with, or recovered from COVID-19 were included in the dataset. A freely available public database, intended as a resource for researchers studying the immune response to SARS-CoV-2, is where the repertoires were released. Samples were obtained from the ongoing ImmuneRACE study (first 160 participants) and from over 1,000 subjects provided by 6 global collaborators. A de-identified subject ID, COVID-19 status, age in years and sex were almost always included in the sample metadata. HLA class I and class II types, where available, came from metadata supplied by the sample provider rather than from assay-based typing.

About this clone: The specificity of this receptor is unknown. Base qualities are not at hand, and no much larger clone is one base apart.

The immunoSEQ Assay, a bias-controlled multiplex PCR, was used to amplify TCRbeta CDR3 regions from genomic DNA. The original pipeline was this. The number of nucleated cells in each sample was estimated from the amplification of reference gene primers within the assay. To quantify the absolute abundance of each unique TCRbeta CDR3 rearrangement, sequence reads were collapsed and filtered. Productive Simpson clonality was computed per sample as the square root of Simpson's diversity index over productive rearrangements. TCRdb retrieved this table from immuneACCESS and kept in-frame rearrangements only. Not all clones are present; in checked studies, unresolved V genes account for under half, and no reason is known for the remainder. The D gene and trimming were derived from the DNA, and the V and J assignments and clone size from that table. Recorded for this sample are nearly 350,000 clones; around nine tenths of them occurred a single time. Approximately 7.4% of the sample is held by the ten biggest clonotypes.

In Seattle, one collaborating source enrolled patients while the infection was active and tracked those patients longitudinally over the course of disease. Collaborating institutions collected whole blood in K2EDTA tubes following their own protocols. For TCRbeta analysis, collaborators shipped samples as frozen whole blood, isolated PBMCs, or DNA extracted from either of those sample types. The CDR3 runs 14 residues from the cysteine to the phenylalanine. The sequence is cut down to CDR3 DNA, 42 bases in frame from base 1. CDR1 and CDR2 are drawn from the germline V gene (reference sequence): LGHDT, YNNKEL. V lost 2 bases and J lost 0 bases; the stretch between them is 7 bases long. The paper as a whole reports these results and caveats: Clinical and demographic metadata were provided uncurated, with the amount varying by source and participant.

The chain couples TRBV3-1 (or the pseudogene TRBV3-2) to TRBJ1-1, with no D gene named confidently. The clonotype comes from a woman in her 70s with COVID-19, enrolled during active disease. Input material: peripheral blood. The base sequence is TGTGCCAGCAGCCAATGGCTGCTGAACACTGAAGCTTTCTTT. Its translation is CASSQWLLNTEAFF.